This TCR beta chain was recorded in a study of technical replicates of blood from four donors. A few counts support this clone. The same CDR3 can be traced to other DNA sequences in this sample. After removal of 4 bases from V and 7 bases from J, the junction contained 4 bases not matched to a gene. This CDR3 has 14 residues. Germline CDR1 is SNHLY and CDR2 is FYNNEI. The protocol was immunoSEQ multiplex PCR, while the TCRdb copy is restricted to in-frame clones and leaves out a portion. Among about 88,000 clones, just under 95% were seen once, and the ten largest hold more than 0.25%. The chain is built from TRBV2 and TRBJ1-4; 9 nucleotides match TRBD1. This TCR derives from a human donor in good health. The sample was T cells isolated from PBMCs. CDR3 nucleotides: TGTGCCAGCAGTGTTGGGACAGGGAGTGAAAAACTGTTTTTT. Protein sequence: CASSVGTGSEKLFF.